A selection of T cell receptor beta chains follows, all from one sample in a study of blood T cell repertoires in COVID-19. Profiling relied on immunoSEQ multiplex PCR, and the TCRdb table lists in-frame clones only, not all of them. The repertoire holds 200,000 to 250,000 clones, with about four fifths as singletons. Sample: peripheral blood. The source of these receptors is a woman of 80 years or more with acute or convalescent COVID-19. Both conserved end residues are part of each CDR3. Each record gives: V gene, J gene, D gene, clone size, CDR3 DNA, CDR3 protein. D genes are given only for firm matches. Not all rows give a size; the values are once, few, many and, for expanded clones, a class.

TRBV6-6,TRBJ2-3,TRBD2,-,TGTGCCAGCGGCAACCCCCGGGGGGAGACGGATACGCAGTATTTT,CASGNPRGETDTQYF
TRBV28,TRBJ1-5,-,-,TGTGCCAGCAGTTTAGGACAGAGAAATCAGCCCCAGCATTTT,CASSLGQRNQPQHF
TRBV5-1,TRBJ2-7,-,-,TGCGCCAGCTCCGACGGGGTTTCCTACGAGCAGTACTTC,CASSDGVSYEQYF
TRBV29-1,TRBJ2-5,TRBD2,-,TGCAGCGTTGGAGCGGGGGGCCAAGAGACCCAGTACTTC,CSVGAGGQETQYF
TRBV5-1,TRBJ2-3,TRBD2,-,TGCGCCAGCAGCTTTCGTCTAGCGGGGGGCCCCACAGATACGCAGTATTTT,CASSFRLAGGPTDTQYF
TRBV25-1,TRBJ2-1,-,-,TGTGCCAGCAGCCTTGGCAGGTCCAGCCACAATGAGCAGTTCTTC,CASSLGRSSHNEQFF
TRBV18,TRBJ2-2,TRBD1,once,TGTGCCAGCTCACCGGGGACAGGGTGGACCGGGGAGCTGTTTTTT,CASSPGTGWTGELFF
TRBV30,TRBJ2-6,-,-,TGTGCCTGGACTCGAGACCTAGGCATCTCTGGGGCCAACGTCCTGACTTTC,CAWTRDLGISGANVLTF
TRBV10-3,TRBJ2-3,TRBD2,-,TGTGCCTGCCAGCGGGGGGACCTTCGCACAGATACGCAGTATTTT,CACQRGDLRTDTQYF
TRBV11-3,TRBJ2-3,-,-,TGTGCCAGCAGCTTAGGGGGCACGCAGTATTTT,CASSLGGTQYF
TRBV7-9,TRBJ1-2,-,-,TGTGCCAGCAGCCCCAGGGGAAGTGGCGGCTACACCTTC,CASSPRGSGGYTF
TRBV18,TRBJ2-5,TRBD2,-,TGTGCCAGCTCACCACCGGTGGGCTCTAGCGGGGGCTTGAAGACCCAGTACTTC,CASSPPVGSSGGLKTQYF
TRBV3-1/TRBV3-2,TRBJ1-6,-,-,TGTGCCAGCAGCCCAAGTGCGGGGGATTCACCCCTCCACTTT,CASSPSAGDSPLHF
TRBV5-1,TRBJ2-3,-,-,TGCGCCAGCAGCTTGGCCAGACAGACCACAGATACGCAGTATTTT,CASSLARQTTDTQYF
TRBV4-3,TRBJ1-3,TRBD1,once,TGCGCCAGCAGCCAGACCCTCGGGACAGGGGGCGGAAACACCATATATTTT,CASSQTLGTGGGNTIYF
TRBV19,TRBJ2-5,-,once,TGTGCCAGTAGTATCGGGGTCTGGCAAGAGACCCAGTACTTC,CASSIGVWQETQYF
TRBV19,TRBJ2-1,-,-,TGTGCCAGTAGTACCACTTACGAGTCCTACAATGAGCAGTTCTTC,CASSTTYESYNEQFF
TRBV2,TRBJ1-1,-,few,TGTGCCAGCCCCATAGACAGTCTATTGAACACTGAAGCTTTCTTT,CASPIDSLLNTEAFF
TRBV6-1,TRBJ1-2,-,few,TGTGCCAGCAGTGAAACTGCCACTAACTATGGCTACACCTTC,CASSETATNYGYTF
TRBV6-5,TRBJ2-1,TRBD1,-,TGTGCCAGCACCCGGGACAGGGCCGGCAATGAGCAGTTCTTC,CASTRDRAGNEQFF
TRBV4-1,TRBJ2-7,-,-,TGCGCCAGCAGCCAAGAAGGACTATCCTACGAGCAGTACTTC,CASSQEGLSYEQYF
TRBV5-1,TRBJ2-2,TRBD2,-,TGCGCCAGCAGCCCCAGCGGGGAGAACACCGGGGAGCTGTTTTTT,CASSPSGENTGELFF
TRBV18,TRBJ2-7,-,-,TGTGCCAGCTCACCAGGCATTAGCCTATCCTACGAGCAGTACTTC,CASSPGISLSYEQYF
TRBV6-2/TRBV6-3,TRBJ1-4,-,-,TGTGCCAGCAGCCCGGAGGGGCATGGTGAAAAACTGTTTTTT,CASSPEGHGEKLFF
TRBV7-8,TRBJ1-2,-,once,TGTGCCAGCAGCTTAAATCGTATAGGCTACACCTTC,CASSLNRIGYTF
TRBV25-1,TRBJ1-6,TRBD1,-,TGTGCCAGCAGTGAAGCCCGGACAGGGGGGCTCAATTCACCCCTCCACTTT,CASSEARTGGLNSPLHF
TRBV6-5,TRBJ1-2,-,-,TGTGCCAGCAGTTACTCGCGGGGGGGAGGCTACACCTTC,CASSYSRGGGYTF
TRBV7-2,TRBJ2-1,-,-,TGTGCCAGCAGCTTAATCGGGTTCTCCTACAATGAGCAGTTCTTC,CASSLIGFSYNEQFF
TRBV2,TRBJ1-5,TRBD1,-,TGTGCCAGCAGTCGAAGACAGGGGGCCAGGCAGCCCCAGCATTTT,CASSRRQGARQPQHF
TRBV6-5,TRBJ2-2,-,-,TGTGCCAGCAGTTACCCCGAGGGAGATACCGGGGAGCTGTTTTTT,CASSYPEGDTGELFF
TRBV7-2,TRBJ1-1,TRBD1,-,TGTGCCAGCAGCTTAGGACAGGGCGCGAACACTGAAGCTTTCTTT,CASSLGQGANTEAFF
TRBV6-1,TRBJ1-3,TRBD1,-,TGTGCCAGCAGTGAAGGGTTCGGACAGGGTAGAAACACCATATATTTT,CASSEGFGQGRNTIYF
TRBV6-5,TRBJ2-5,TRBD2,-,TGTGCCAGCGGCCCGGGAGGGCCCTATGAAGAGACCCAGTACTTC,CASGPGGPYEETQYF
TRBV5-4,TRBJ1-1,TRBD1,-,TGTGCCAGCAGCTTTACAGGGGCGAACACTGAAGCTTTCTTT,CASSFTGANTEAFF
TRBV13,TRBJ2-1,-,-,TGTGCCAGCAGACAGCAGGGCGGATCGAGAAATGAGCAGTTCTTC,CASRQQGGSRNEQFF
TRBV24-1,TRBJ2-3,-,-,TGTGCCACCAGTGATGGCCTCACAGATACGCAGTATTTT,CATSDGLTDTQYF
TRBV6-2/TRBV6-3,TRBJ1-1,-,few,TGTGCCAGCAGTTACCCGACCGGGACACCCGGAGTGGGGAACACTGAAGCTTTCTTT,CASSYPTGTPGVGNTEAFF
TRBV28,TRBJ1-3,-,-,TGTGCCAGCAGTCGCGGCAGGGGTCTTGGAAACACCATATATTTT,CASSRGRGLGNTIYF
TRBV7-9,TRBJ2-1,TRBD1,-,TGTGCCAGCAGCTCGGACAGGGGCAATGAGCAGTTCTTC,CASSSDRGNEQFF
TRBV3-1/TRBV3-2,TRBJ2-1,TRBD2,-,TGTGCCAGCAGGCTGCGGGGGGGCCCCAATGAGCAGTTCTTC,CASRLRGGPNEQFF
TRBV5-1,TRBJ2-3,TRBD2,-,TGCGCCAGCAGCTTTGGCGGGGGGTCCCAGGTTACGCAGTATTTT,CASSFGGGSQVTQYF
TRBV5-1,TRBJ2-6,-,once,TGCGCCAGCAGCTTGGCAGGGGCCGGGGCAACCGGGGCCAACGTCCTGACTTTC,CASSLAGAGATGANVLTF